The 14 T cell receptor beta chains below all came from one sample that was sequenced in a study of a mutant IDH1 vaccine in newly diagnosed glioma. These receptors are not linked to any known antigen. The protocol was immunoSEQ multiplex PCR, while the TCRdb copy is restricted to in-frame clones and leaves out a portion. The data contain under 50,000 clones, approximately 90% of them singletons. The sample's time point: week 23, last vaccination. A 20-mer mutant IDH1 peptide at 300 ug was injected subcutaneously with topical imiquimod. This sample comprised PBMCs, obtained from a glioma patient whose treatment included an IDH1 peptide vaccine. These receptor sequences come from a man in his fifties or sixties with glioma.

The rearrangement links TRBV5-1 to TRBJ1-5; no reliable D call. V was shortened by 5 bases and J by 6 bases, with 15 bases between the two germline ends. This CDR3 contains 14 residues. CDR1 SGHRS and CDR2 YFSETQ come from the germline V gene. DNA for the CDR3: TGCGCCAGCAGTTTCTTTGAGGGAGGTCAGCCCCAGCATTTT. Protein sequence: CASSFFEGGQPQHF.

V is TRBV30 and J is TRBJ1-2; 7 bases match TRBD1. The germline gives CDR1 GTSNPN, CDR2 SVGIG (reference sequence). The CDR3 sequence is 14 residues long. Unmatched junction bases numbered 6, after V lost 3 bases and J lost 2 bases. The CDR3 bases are TGTGCCTGGAGGGGGACAGAAAACAACTATGGCTACACCTTC. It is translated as CAWRGTENNYGYTF.

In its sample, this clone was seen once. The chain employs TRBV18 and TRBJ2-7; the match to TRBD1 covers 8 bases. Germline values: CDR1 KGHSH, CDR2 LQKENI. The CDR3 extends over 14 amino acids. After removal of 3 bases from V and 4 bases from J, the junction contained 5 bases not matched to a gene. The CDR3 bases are TGTGCCAGCTCACCGGACAGGGTAAGGTACGAGCAGTACTTC. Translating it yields CASSPDRVRYEQYF.

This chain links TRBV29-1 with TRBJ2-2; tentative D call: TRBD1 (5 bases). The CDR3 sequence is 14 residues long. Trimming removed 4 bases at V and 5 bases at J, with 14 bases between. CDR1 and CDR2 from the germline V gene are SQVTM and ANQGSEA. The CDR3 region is CSVGARVGTGELFF. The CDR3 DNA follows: TGCAGCGTTGGGGCCAGGGTTGGTACCGGGGAGCTGTTTTTT.

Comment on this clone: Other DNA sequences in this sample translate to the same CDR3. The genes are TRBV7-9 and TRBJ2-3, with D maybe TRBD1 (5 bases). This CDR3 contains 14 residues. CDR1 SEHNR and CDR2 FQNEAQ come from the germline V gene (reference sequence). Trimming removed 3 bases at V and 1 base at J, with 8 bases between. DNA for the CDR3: TGTGCCAGCAGCTTGGTGGGGCGCACAGATACGCAGTATTTT. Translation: CASSLVGRTDTQYF.

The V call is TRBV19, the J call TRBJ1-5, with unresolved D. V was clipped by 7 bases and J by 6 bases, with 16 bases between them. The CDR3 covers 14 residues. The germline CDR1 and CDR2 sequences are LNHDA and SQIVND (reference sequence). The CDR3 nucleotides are TGTGCCAGTAAACCCCTCTCGGGATCTCAGCCCCAGCATTTT. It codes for CASKPLSGSQPQHF.

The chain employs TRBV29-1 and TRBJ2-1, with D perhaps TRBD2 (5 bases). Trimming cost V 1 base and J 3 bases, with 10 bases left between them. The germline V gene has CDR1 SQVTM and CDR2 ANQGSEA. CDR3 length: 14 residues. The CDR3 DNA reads TGCAGCGTTGAAGGTGGGGAGTTCTACAATGAGCAGTTCTTC. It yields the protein CSVEGGEFYNEQFF.

The CDR3 DNA sequence: TGCGCCAGCAGCCGAGACGGACAGGGCTCCTACGAGCAGTACTTC. Amino acid sequence: CASSRDGQGSYEQYF. The rearrangement joins TRBV4-3 to TRBJ2-7, with TRBD1 matching over 8 bases. CDR3 length: 15 residues. The trim removed 4 bases at V and 0 bases at J, leaving 5 bases unmatched. Germline V lookup: CDR1 LGHNA, CDR2 YSLEER.

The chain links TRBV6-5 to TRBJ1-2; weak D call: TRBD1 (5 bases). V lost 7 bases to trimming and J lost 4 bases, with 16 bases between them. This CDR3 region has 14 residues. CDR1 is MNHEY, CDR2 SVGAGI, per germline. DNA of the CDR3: TGTGCCAGCAAACGGGGGGAGGGGATCTATGGCTACACCTTC. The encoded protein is CASKRGEGIYGYTF.

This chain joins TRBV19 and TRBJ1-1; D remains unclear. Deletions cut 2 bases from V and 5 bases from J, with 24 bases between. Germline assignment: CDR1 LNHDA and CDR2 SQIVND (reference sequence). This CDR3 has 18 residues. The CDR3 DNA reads TGTGCCAGTAGTATAAGTGTGTGGGGAAGCCCGGGAACGACTGAAGCTTTCTTT. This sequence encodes CASSISVWGSPGTTEAFF.

This chain's CDR3 is CASSANPVANTGELFF. For the CDR3, the DNA is TGTGCCAGCAGCGCAAATCCTGTCGCGAACACCGGGGAGCTGTTTTTT. This chain links TRBV7-6 with TRBJ2-2; D unclear. CDR3 length: 16 residues. Germline V gene sequence: CDR1 SGHVS, CDR2 FNYEAQ. V lost 5 bases to trimming and J lost 0 bases, with 13 bases between them.

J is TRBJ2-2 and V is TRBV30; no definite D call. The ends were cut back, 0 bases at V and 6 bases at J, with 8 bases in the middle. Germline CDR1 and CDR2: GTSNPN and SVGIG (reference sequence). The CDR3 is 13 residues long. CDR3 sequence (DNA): TGTGCCTGGAGTGTACTCGGCGCCGGGGAGCTGTTTTTT. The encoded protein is CAWSVLGAGELFF.

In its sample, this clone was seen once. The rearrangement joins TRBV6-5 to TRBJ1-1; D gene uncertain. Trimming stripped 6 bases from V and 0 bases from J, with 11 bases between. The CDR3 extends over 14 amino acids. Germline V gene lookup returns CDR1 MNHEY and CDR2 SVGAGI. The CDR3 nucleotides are TGTGCCAGCAGCTCGCGACCGATGAACACTGAAGCTTTCTTT. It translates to CASSSRPMNTEAFF.

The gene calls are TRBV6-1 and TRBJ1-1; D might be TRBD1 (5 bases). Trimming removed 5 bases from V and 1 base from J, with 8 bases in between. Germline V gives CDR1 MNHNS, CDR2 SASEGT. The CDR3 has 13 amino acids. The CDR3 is CASSLTENTEAFF. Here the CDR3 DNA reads TGTGCCAGCAGTCTGACAGAGAACACTGAAGCTTTCTTT.